This TCR beta chain was observed in a study of T cell changes during pregnancy in multiple sclerosis. TCRdb keeps only in-frame clones here, not all; method: immunoSEQ multiplex PCR. The sample has 65,000 to 75,000 clones, 90% to 95% seen once. This clonotype was sampled from a female donor in good health, enrolled as a control in a pregnancy study. This material consisted of peripheral blood, taken in the third trimester of pregnancy.

The CDR3 nucleotides read TGTGCCAGCAGCGTAGGGGACAGTTCTCTCACGGATACGCAGTATTTT. Translation: CASSVGDSSLTDTQYF. The V call is TRBV9, the J call TRBJ2-3; TRBD1 agrees at 7 bases. Trimming removed 0 bases from V and 6 bases from J; junction bases left unmatched: 10. The length of the CDR3 is 16 residues. Germline lookup yields CDR1 SGDLS and CDR2 YYNGEE. Based on the CDR3 plus reference TRBV9 and TRBJ2-3, the full variable domain is DSGVTQTPKHLITATGQRVTLRCSPRSGDLSVYWYQQSLDQGLQFLIQYYNGEERAKGNILERFSAQQFPDLHSELNLSSLELGDSALYFCASSVGDSSLTDTQYFGPGTRLTVL.